One and the same sample provided the 24 T cell receptor beta chains below, sequenced in a study of cytomegalovirus exposure and HLA in healthy donors. PCR involved 60 Vbeta and 13 Jbeta primers. The data were produced by immunoSEQ multiplex PCR, yet TCRdb's version contains in-frame clones alone and is incomplete. The sample carries under 200,000 clones, 70% to 90% recorded once. Specimen: PBMCs. The receptors were gathered from a man aged 18-30 years in good health and CMV-seropositive.

V gene TRBV10-2 combines with J gene TRBJ1-2, with 9 bases fitting TRBD1. The CDR3 sequence is 13 residues long. V lost 4 bases to trimming and J lost 3 bases; unmatched junction nucleotides: 0. Germline CDR1 is WSHSY and CDR2 is SAAADI. CDR3 in amino acids: CASSGTGDYGYTF. The CDR3, as DNA: TGCGCCAGCAGTGGGACAGGGGACTATGGCTACACCTTC.

A word on this clone: This sample includes further DNA sequences coding for the same CDR3. The chain links TRBV6-5 to TRBJ1-1, with TRBD1 identical over 7 bases. The CDR3 is made up of 13 amino acids. CDR1 MNHEY and CDR2 SVGAGI come from the germline V gene. Unmatched junction bases numbered 7, after V lost 8 bases and J lost 4 bases. DNA for the CDR3: TGTGCCAGCTCAACAGGGGTGGGCACTGAAGCTTTCTTT. Encoded protein: CASSTGVGTEAFF.

The chain couples TRBV6-5 to TRBJ1-2, with D uncertain. From germline, CDR1 is MNHEY and CDR2 SVGAGI. The V gene lost 0 bases and the J gene lost 8 bases, with 19 bases spanning the gap. This CDR3 comprises 16 residues. CDR3 residues: CASSYSNLGTGIGYTF. The CDR3 nucleotides are TGTGCCAGCAGTTACTCGAACCTAGGTACTGGAATCGGCTACACCTTC.

This chain connects TRBV4-1 to TRBJ1-4; D uncertain. Germline CDR1 reads MGHRA; CDR2 reads YSYEKL. The CDR3 length is 15 residues. V dropped 1 base and J dropped 8 bases, with 14 bases sitting between them. The CDR3 DNA is TGCGCCAGCAGCCAAGTATGGCGGGCTACGGAAAAACTGTTTTTT. It codes for CASSQVWRATEKLFF.

CDR3 amino acids: CASSLTGSGANVLTF. The CDR3, as DNA: TGTGCCAGCTCCCTAACAGGGTCTGGGGCCAACGTCCTGACTTTC. The chain has TRBV18 and TRBJ2-6; TRBD1 is a possible D gene (6 bases). This CDR3 region has 15 residues. Trimming removed 6 bases at V and 1 base at J, with 10 bases between. CDR1 is KGHSH, CDR2 LQKENI, per germline.

V gene TRBV27 combines with J gene TRBJ1-4; 10 positions match TRBD1. The CDR3 totals 17 residues. CDR1 and CDR2 (germline): MNHEY, SMNVEV (reference sequence). The trim removed 4 bases at V and 0 bases at J, leaving 5 bases unmatched. The CDR3 region has the DNA TGTGCCAGCAGTTCCGACAGGGGGCTTGCAACTAATGAAAAACTGTTTTTT. Its protein is CASSSDRGLATNEKLFF.

This clone was seen a few times. The V and J genes are TRBV7-2 and TRBJ1-4, with D unresolved. The germline V and J ends were trimmed by 2 bases and 0 bases, with 7 bases remaining between them. The CDR3 has 15 amino acids. Germline CDR1 and CDR2: SGHTA and FQGNSA. CDR3 DNA: TGTGCCAGCAGCTTAATCCCATCAACTAATGAAAAACTGTTTTTT. Translated: CASSLIPSTNEKLFF.

The CDR3 reads CASSMAQVSNQPQHF. The CDR3 DNA is TGTGCCAGTAGTATGGCGCAGGTTAGCAATCAGCCCCAGCATTTT. The gene calls are TRBV19 and TRBJ1-5, with D uncertain. In germline, CDR1 is LNHDA, CDR2 SQIVND (reference sequence). The CDR3 has 15 amino acids. V was shortened by 3 bases and J by 0 bases, with 9 bases between the two germline ends.

The chain uses TRBV30 and TRBJ1-1, with D uncertain. The CDR3 has 11 amino acids. Trimming pared 4 bases from V and 3 bases from J, leaving 6 bases between. The germline CDR1 and CDR2 sequences are GTSNPN and SVGIG (reference sequence). CDR3 bases: TGTGCCTGGATCAGGTACACTGAAGCTTTCTTT. It specifies CAWIRYTEAFF.

This chain connects TRBV9 to TRBJ1-4, with D perhaps TRBD1 (6 bases). Germline CDR1 and CDR2: SGDLS and YYNGEE. The CDR3 runs 15 residues. The germline V and J ends were trimmed by 0 bases and 3 bases, with 9 bases remaining between them. CDR3 loop: CASSVDGQPNEKLFF. The CDR3 DNA is TGTGCCAGCAGCGTAGATGGACAGCCTAATGAAAAACTGTTTTTT.

The rearrangement uses TRBV19 and TRBJ2-2; perhaps TRBD1 as D (6 bases). The V end lost 8 bases, the J end lost 7 bases, and 17 bases lay between the germline ends. The CDR3 loop spans 14 amino acids. Looked up from germline, CDR1 is LNHDA and CDR2 is SQIVND (reference sequence). DNA for the CDR3: TGTGCCAGTTCCCCATTACAGGGAATCGGGGAGCTGTTTTTT. Translating it yields CASSPLQGIGELFF.

The chain joins TRBV27 to TRBJ1-4, with 9 positions matching TRBD1. Germline loops: CDR1 MNHEY, CDR2 SMNVEV (reference sequence). The CDR3 totals 14 residues. The ends lost 6 bases at V and 8 bases at J; junction bases unmatched: 7. CDR3 protein: CASRLQGAREKLFF. The CDR3 DNA sequence: TGTGCCAGCAGGTTACAGGGGGCGCGGGAAAAACTGTTTTTT.

The chain links TRBV7-6 to TRBJ1-1; possible D gene TRBD1, 5 bases. V was shortened by 4 bases and J by 7 bases, with 10 bases between the two germline ends. This CDR3 region has 12 residues. Looked up from germline, CDR1 is SGHVS and CDR2 is FNYEAQ. CDR3 nucleotide sequence: TGTGCCAGCAGCTCGGTGGGGGGTGAAGCTTTCTTT. This encodes CASSSVGGEAFF.

The chain joins TRBV4-1 to TRBJ2-3, with 9 bases lining up with TRBD2. This CDR3 has 18 residues. The V and J ends lost 5 bases and 2 bases, in that order; junction bases with no gene match: 14. Germline V lookup: CDR1 MGHRA, CDR2 YSYEKL. CDR3 nucleotide sequence: TGCGCCAGCAGCGGGGCGCGGGGGGGTAGTCCCAACACAGATACGCAGTATTTT. Translation gives CASSGARGGSPNTDTQYF.

This chain connects TRBV27 to TRBJ1-5; 7 nucleotides agree with TRBD1. Unmatched junction bases numbered 5, after V lost 5 bases and J lost 1 base. The CDR3 has 15 residues. Per germline, CDR1 MNHEY and CDR2 SMNVEV (reference sequence). The chain's CDR3 is CASSRQGSSNQPQHF. The CDR3, as DNA: TGTGCCAGCAGTCGACAGGGTTCGAGCAATCAGCCCCAGCATTTT.

This clone has just one count. The V gene is TRBV27, the J gene TRBJ2-2, with 10 nucleotides matching TRBD2. After removal of 3 bases from V and 7 bases from J, the junction contained 11 bases not matched to a gene. The CDR3 has 17 residues. Germline CDR1 and CDR2: MNHEY and SMNVEV (reference sequence). CDR3 loop: CASSFLAGALVIGELFF. The CDR3 bases are TGTGCCAGCAGTTTCCTAGCGGGGGCCCTAGTTATCGGGGAGCTGTTTTTT.

This chain joins TRBV19 and TRBJ2-3; 8 bases agree with TRBD1. The CDR3 totals 15 residues. Unmatched junction bases numbered 3, after V lost 4 bases and J lost 0 bases. CDR1 LNHDA and CDR2 SQIVND come from the germline V gene (reference sequence). Written as DNA, the CDR3 is TGTGCCAGTAGTACCCGGACAGGGAGCACAGATACGCAGTATTTT. It translates to CASSTRTGSTDTQYF. The full variable domain, in which reference TRBV19 and TRBJ2-3 provide the parts outside the CDR3, is DGGITQSPKYLFRKEGQNVTLSCEQNLNHDAMYWYRQDPGQGLRLIYYSQIVNDFQKGDIAEGYSVSREKKESFPLTVTSAQKNPTAFYLCASSTRTGSTDTQYFGPGTRLTVL.

The chain combines TRBV27 with TRBJ1-2, with no clear D. The CDR3 is 14 amino acids. The V end lost 1 base, the J end lost 5 bases, and 11 bases lay between the germline ends. Germline V gene lookup returns CDR1 MNHEY and CDR2 SMNVEV (reference sequence). DNA of the CDR3: TGTGCCAGCAGTTTATTGGCAGGCCAATATGGCTACACCTTC. Its protein product is CASSLLAGQYGYTF.

This clone was seen a few times. The V gene is TRBV21-1, the J gene TRBJ2-7; TRBD2 is the table's D call, not checked against the DNA. TRBV21-1 is tagged as a pseudogene. CDR3 length: 12 amino acids. The DNA of the CDR3 is TGTGCCAGCAGCTTACCTATCCGCGAGCAGTACTTC. It encodes CASSLPIREQYF.

V is TRBV30 and J is TRBJ1-1, with D tentatively TRBD1 (5 bases). Germline lookup yields CDR1 GTSNPN and CDR2 SVGIG (reference sequence). Trimming left V 2 bases short and J 4 bases short, with 11 bases between. The CDR3 loop spans 13 amino acids. In DNA form, the CDR3 reads TGTGCCTGGAGTAGGGGAACGATCACTGAAGCTTTCTTT. Its protein is CAWSRGTITEAFF.

V gene TRBV7-2 combines with J gene TRBJ2-4; no reliable D call. With 1 base removed from V and 1 base from J, the gap between germline ends came to 5 bases. Germline-derived CDR1 and CDR2 are SGHTA and FQGNSA. The CDR3 has 14 residues. This CDR3 reads CASSLDGAKNIQYF. The CDR3 bases are TGTGCCAGCAGCTTAGACGGGGCCAAAAACATTCAGTACTTC.

The chain has TRBV11-3 and TRBJ2-7, with 7 bases lining up with TRBD1. Trimming cost V 5 bases and J 2 bases; bases outside gene matches: 6. The CDR3 loop spans 14 amino acids. Looked up from germline, CDR1 is SGHNT and CDR2 is YENEEA. The CDR3 sequence is CASSHRDSPYEQYF. As DNA, the CDR3 is TGTGCCAGCAGCCACCGGGACAGCCCCTACGAGCAGTACTTC.

On this clone: This same CDR3 is encoded by further DNA sequences in the sample. The chain carries TRBV15 and TRBJ1-4; possibly TRBD1 for D (5 bases). The CDR3 loop spans 20 amino acids. V lost 0 bases and J lost 7, with 27 bases in between. Germline values: CDR1 LNHNV, CDR2 YYDKDF (reference sequence). The CDR3 loop reads CATSRDLLRPGEGDREKLFF. The CDR3 DNA reads TGTGCCACCAGCAGAGATCTTTTGCGGCCGGGGGAAGGCGATCGTGAAAAACTGTTTTTT.

V is TRBV6-5 and J is TRBJ2-1; maybe TRBD1 (6 bases). Germline V gene data show CDR1 as MNHEY and CDR2 as SVGAGI. Trimming removed 6 bases at V and 7 bases at J, with 19 bases between. The CDR3 is 15 amino acids. The DNA of the CDR3 is TGTGCCAGCAGCCGCGCCGGGGACAATGGGAATGAGCAGTTCTTC. This gives the protein CASSRAGDNGNEQFF.